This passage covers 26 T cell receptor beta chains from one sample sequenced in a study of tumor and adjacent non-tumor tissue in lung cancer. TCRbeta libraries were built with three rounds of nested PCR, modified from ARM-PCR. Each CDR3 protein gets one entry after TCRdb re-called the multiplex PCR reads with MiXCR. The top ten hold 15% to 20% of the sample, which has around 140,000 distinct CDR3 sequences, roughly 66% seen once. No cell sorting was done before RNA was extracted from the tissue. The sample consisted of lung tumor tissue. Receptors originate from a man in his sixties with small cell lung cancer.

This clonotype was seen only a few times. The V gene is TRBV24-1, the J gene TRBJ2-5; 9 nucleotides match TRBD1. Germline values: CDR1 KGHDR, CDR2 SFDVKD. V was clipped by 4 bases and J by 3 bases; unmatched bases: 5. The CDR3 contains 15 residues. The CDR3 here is CATSEVGQGKETQYF. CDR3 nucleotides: TGTGCCACCAGTGAAGTGGGACAGGGAAAAGAGACCCAGTACTTC.

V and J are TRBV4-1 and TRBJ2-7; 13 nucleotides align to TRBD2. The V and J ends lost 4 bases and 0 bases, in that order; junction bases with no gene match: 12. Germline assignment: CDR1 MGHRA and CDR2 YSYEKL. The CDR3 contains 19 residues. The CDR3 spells CASSPTGLAGSKSSYEQYF. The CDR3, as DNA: TGCGCCAGCAGCCCAACGGGACTAGCGGGATCGAAGAGCTCCTACGAGCAGTACTTC.

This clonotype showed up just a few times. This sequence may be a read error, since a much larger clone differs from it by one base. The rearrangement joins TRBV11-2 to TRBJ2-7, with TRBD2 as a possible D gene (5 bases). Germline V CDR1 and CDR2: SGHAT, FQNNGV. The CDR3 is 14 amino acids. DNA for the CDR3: TGTCCCAGCAGCTTAGAGCGGCAGACCTACGAGCAGTACTTC. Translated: CPSSLERQTYEQYF. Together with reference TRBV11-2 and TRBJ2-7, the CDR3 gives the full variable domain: EAGVAQSPRYKIIEKRQSVAFWCNPISGHATLYWYQQILGQGPKLLIQFQNNGVVDDSQLPKDRFSAERLKGVDSTLKIQPAKLEDSAVYLCPSSLERQTYEQYFGPGTRLTVT.

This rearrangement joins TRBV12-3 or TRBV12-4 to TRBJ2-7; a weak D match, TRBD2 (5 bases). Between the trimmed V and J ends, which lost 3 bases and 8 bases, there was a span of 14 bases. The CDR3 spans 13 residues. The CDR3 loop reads CASSFETDGKQYF. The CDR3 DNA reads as TGTGCCAGCAGTTTCGAGACCGACGGGAAGCAGTACTTC.

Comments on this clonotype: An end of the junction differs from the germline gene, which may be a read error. Here the CDR3 reads CSIVVGQENYDYTF. In DNA, the CDR3 is TGCAGCATTGTCGTTGGACAAGAAAACTATGACTACACATTC. The J gene is TRBJ1-2, the V gene TRBV29-1; perhaps TRBD1 as D (5 bases). Germline V gene lookup returns CDR1 SQVTM and CDR2 ANQGSEA. CDR3 size: 14 residues.

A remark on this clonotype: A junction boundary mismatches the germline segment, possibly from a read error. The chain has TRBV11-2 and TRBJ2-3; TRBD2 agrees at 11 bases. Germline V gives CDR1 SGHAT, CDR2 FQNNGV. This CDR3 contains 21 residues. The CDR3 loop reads CAGSATLGTRGLAEGTDTQYF. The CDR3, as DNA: TGTGCCGGCAGCGCGACCCTCGGGACACGGGGACTAGCGGAGGGCACAGATACGCAGTATTTT.

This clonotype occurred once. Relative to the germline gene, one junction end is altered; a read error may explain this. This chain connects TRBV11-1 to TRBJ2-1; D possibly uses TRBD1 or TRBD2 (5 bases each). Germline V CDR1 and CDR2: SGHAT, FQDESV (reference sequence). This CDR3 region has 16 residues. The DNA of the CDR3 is TGTGCCATCAGCTTCGTGGGGGTCAGGGATAGGGGTGGGCAGTTCTTC. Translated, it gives CAISFVGVRDRGGQFF.

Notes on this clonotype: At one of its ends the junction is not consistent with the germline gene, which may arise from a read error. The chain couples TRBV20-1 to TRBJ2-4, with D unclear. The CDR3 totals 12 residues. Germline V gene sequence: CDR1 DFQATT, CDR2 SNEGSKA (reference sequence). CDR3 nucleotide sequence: TGCAGTTCCGTGGGCCCCAAAAACATTCATTACTTC. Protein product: CSSVGPKNIHYF.

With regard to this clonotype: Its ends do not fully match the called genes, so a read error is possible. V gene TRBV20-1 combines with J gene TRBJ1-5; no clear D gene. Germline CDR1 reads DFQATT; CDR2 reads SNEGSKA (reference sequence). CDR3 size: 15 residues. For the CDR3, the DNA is TGCGGTGCTACCCGACGGCCTCCTCCCAATCAGCCCCAGCATTTT. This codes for CGATRRPPPNQPQHF.

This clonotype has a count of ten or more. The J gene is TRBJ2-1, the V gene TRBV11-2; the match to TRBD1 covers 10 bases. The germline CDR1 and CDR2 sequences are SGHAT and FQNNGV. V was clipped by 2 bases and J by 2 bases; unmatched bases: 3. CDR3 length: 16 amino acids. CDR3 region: CASSLTGQGTYNEQFF. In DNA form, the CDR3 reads TGTGCCAGCAGCTTAACGGGACAGGGGACCTACAATGAGCAGTTCTTC.

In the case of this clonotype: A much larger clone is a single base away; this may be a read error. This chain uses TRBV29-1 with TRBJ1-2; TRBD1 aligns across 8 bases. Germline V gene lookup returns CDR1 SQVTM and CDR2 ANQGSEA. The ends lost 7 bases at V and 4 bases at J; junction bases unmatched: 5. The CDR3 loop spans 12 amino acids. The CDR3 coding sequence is TGCAGCGCTAGGGACAGGTGCTATGGCTACACCTTC. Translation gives CSARDRCYGYTF.

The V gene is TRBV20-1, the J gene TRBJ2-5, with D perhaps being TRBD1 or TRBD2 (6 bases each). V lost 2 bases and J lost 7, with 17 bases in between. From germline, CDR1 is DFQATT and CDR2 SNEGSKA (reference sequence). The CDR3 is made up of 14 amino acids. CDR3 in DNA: TGCAGTGCTAGATTTCCGGCACAGGGAGGGACCCAGTACTTC. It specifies CSARFPAQGGTQYF.

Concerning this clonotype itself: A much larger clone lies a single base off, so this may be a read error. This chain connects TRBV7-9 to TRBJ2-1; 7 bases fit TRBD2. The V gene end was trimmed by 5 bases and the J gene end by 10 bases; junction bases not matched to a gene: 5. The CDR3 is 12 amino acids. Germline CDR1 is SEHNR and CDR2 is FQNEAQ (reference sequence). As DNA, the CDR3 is TGTGCCAGCAGCATGGCTAGCGGCGAGCAGTTCTTC. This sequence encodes CASSMASGEQFF.

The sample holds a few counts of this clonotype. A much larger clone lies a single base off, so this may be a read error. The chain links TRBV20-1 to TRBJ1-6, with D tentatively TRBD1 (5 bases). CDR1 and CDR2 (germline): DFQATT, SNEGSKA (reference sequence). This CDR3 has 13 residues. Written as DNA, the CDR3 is TGCAGTGCTAGACGGCCAGGGAATTCACCCCTCCGCTTT. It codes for CSARRPGNSPLRF.

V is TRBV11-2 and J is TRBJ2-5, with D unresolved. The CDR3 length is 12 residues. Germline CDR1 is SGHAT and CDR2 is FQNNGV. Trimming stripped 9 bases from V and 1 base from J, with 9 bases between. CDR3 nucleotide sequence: TGTGCCAGTGGCTTGAGCCAAGAGACCCAGTACTTC. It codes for CASGLSQETQYF.

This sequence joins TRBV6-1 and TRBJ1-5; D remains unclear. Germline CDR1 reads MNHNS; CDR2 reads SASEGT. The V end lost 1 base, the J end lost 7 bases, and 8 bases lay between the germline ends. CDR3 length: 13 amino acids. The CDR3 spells CASSEERWQPQHF. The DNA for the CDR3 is TGTGCCAGCAGTGAAGAGAGGTGGCAGCCCCAGCATTTT.

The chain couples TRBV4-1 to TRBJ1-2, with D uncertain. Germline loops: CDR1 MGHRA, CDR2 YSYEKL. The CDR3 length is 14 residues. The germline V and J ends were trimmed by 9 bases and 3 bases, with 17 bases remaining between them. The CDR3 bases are TGCGCCAGATCCCCCAAGTCCGTCGACTATGGCTACACCTTC. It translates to CARSPKSVDYGYTF.

The CDR3 region is CASSRTGGRLYEQYF. As DNA, the CDR3 is TGCGCCAGCAGCAGGACAGGGGGTCGGCTTTACGAGCAGTACTTC. The gene calls are TRBV5-1 and TRBJ2-7, with 10 bases matching TRBD1. The V segment lost 4 bases and the J segment 4 bases; nucleotides outside the gene matches: 8. Per germline, CDR1 SGHRS and CDR2 YFSETQ. CDR3 length: 15 amino acids.

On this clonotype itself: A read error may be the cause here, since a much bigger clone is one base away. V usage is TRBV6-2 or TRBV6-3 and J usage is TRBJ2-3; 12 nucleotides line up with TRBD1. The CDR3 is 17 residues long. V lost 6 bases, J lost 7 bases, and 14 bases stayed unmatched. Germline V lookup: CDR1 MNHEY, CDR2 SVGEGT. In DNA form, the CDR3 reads TGTGCCAGCAGAGTCTTGCCGGGACAGGGGGCGCGAAATACGCAGTATTTT. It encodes CASRVLPGQGARNTQYF.

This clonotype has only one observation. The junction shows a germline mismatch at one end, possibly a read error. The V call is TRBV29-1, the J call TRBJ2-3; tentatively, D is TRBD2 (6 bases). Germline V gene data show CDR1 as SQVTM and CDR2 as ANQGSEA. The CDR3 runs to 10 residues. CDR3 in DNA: TGCAGCGCCGCGTCGGGAGAGCAGCTCTTT. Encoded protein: CSAASGEQLF.

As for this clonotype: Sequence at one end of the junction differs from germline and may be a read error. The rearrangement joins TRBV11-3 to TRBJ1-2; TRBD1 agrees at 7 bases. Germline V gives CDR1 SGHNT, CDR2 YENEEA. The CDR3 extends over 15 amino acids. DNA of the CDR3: TGTACCAGCAGCTTCTCGGACAGGCCTAACTATGGTTACACCTTC. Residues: CTSSFSDRPNYGYTF.

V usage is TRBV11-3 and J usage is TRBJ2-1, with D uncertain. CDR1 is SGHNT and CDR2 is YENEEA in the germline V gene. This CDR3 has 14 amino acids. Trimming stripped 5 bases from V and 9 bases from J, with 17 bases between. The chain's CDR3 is CASSPSSSLAEQFF. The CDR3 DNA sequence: TGTGCCAGCAGCCCCTCCAGTAGCCTGGCTGAGCAGTTCTTC. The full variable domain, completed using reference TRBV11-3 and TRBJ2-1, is EAGVVQSPRYKIIEKKQPVAFWCNPISGHNTLYWYLQNLGQGPELLIRYENEEAVDDSQLPKDRFSAERLKGVDSTLKIQPAELGDSAVYLCASSPSSSLAEQFFGPGTRLTVL.

CDR3 DNA: TGCGCCAGCAGCTTGGGTCAGGGGGTTAGCGAGCAGTACGTC. Protein sequence: CASSLGQGVSEQYV. The rearrangement joins TRBV5-1 to TRBJ2-7, with 7 bases matching TRBD1. The CDR3 runs to 14 residues. V lost 0 bases and J lost 6; bases outside the gene matches: 6. Germline V gene lookup returns CDR1 SGHRS and CDR2 YFSETQ.

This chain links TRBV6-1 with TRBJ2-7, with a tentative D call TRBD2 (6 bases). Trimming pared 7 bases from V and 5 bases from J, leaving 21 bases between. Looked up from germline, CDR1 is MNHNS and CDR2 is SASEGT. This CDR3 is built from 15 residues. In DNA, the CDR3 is TGTGCCAGCACTGTCCTAGGTCGGGGAGGTGACGAGCAGTACTTC. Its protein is CASTVLGRGGDEQYF.

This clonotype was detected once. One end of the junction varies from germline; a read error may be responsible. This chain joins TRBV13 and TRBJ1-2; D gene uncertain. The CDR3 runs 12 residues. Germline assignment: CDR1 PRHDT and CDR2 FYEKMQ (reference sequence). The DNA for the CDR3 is TGTGCCAGCAGCTTAGGGCACTATGGCTACATCTTT. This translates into CASSLGHYGYIF.

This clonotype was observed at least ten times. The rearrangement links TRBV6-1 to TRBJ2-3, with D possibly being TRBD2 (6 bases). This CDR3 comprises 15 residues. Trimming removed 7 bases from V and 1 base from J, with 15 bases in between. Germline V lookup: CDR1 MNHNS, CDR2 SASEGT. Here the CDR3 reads CASTGGVIGTDTQYF. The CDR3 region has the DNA TGTGCCAGCACCGGAGGGGTGATAGGCACAGATACGCAGTATTTT.